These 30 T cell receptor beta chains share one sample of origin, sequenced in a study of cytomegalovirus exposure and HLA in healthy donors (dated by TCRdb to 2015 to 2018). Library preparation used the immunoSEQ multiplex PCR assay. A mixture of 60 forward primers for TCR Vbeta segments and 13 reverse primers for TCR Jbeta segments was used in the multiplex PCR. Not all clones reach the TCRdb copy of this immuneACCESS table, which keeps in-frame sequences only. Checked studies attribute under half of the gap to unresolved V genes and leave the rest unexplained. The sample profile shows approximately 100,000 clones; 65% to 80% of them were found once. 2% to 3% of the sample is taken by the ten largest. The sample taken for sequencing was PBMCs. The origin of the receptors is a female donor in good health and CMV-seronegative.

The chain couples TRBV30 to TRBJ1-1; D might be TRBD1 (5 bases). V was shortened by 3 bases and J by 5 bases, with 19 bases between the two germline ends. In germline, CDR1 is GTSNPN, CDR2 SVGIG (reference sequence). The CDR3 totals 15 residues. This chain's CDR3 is CAWRYPGGSGTEAFF. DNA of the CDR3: TGTGCCTGGAGGTACCCGGGGGGGAGTGGGACTGAAGCTTTCTTT. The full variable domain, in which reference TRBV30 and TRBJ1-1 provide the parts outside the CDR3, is SQTIHQWPATLVQPVGSPLSLECTVEGTSNPNLYWYRQAAGRGLQLLFYSVGIGQISSEVPQNLSASRPQDRQFILSSKKLLLSDSGFYLCAWRYPGGSGTEAFFGQGTRLTVV.

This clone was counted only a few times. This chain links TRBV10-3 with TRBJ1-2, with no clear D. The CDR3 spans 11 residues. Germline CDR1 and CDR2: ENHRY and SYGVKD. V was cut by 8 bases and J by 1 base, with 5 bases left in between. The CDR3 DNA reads TGTGCCATCCAGAATAACTATGGCTACACCTTC. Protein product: CAIQNNYGYTF.

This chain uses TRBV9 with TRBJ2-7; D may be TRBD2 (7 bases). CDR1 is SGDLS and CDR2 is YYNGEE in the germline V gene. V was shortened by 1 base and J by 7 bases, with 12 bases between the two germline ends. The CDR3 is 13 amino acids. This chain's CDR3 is CASSVTGGSEQYF. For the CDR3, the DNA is TGTGCCAGCAGCGTAACGGGGGGCTCAGAGCAGTACTTC.

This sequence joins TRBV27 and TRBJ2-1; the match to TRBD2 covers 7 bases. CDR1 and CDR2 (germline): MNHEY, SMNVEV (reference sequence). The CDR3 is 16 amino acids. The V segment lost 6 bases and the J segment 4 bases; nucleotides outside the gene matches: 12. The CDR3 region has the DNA TGTGCCAGCAGCCCGTGGGGGGGAAGGAGTTACAATGAGCAGTTCTTC. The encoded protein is CASSPWGGRSYNEQFF.

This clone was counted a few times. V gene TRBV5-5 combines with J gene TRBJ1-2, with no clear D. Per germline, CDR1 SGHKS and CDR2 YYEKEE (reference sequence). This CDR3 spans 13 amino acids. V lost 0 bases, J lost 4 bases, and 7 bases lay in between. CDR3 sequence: CASSLGTFYGYTF. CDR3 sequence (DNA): TGTGCCAGCAGCTTGGGGACTTTCTATGGCTACACCTTC.

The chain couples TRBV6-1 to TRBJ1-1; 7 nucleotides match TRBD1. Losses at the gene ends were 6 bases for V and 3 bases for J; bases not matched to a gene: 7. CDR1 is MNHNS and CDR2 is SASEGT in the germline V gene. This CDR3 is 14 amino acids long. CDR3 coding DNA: TGTGCCAGCAGGACTAAAACAGGGGACACTGAAGCTTTCTTT. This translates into CASRTKTGDTEAFF.

The CDR3 region has the DNA TGTGCCAGCAGCCCCAGAGGGGGCGGCACAGATACGCAGTATTTT. Encoded protein: CASSPRGGGTDTQYF. The J gene is TRBJ2-3, the V gene TRBV7-9, with 7 bases lining up with TRBD1. Trimming removed 5 bases from V and 1 base from J; junction bases left unmatched: 6. The length of the CDR3 is 15 residues. Germline CDR1 SEHNR, CDR2 FQNEAQ (reference sequence). Supplemented by reference TRBV7-9 and TRBJ2-3, the full variable domain reads DTGVSQNPRHKITKRGQNVTFRCDPISEHNRLYWYRQTLGQGPEFLTYFQNEAQLEKSRLLSDRFSAERPKGSFSTLEIQRTEQGDSAMYLCASSPRGGGTDTQYFGPGTRLTVL.

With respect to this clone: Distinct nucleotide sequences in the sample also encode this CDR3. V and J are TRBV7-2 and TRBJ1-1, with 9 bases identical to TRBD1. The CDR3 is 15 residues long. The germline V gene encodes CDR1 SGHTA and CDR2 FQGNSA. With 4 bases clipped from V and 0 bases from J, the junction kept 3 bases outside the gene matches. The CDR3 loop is CASSSWTGVNTEAFF. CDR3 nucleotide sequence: TGTGCCAGCAGCTCCTGGACAGGGGTGAACACTGAAGCTTTCTTT.

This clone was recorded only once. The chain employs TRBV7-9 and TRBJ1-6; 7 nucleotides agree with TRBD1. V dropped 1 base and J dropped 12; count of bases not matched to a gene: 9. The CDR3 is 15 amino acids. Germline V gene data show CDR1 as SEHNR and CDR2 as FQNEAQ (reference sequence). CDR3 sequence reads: CASSLEGASVGPLHF. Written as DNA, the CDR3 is TGTGCCAGCAGCTTAGAGGGGGCGAGCGTTGGACCCCTCCACTTT. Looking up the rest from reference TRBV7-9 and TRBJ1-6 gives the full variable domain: DTGVSQNPRHKITKRGQNVTFRCDPISEHNRLYWYRQTLGQGPEFLTYFQNEAQLEKSRLLSDRFSAERPKGSFSTLEIQRTEQGDSAMYLCASSLEGASVGPLHFGNGTRLTVT.

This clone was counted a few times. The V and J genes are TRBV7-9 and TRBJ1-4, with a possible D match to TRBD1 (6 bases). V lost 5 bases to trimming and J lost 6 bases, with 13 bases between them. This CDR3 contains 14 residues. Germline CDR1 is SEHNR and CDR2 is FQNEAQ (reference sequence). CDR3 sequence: CASSSTGRDEKLFF. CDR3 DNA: TGTGCCAGCAGCAGTACAGGGCGGGATGAAAAACTGTTTTTT.

The CDR3 nucleotides read TGTGCCAGCTCACCTCCGGAGGTATTTGGCTATGGCTACACCTTC. Translation gives CASSPPEVFGYGYTF. The rearrangement uses TRBV18 and TRBJ1-2, with D hard to call. Trimming stripped 3 bases from V and 4 bases from J, with 15 bases between. The germline V gene has CDR1 KGHSH and CDR2 LQKENI. This CDR3 spans 15 amino acids.

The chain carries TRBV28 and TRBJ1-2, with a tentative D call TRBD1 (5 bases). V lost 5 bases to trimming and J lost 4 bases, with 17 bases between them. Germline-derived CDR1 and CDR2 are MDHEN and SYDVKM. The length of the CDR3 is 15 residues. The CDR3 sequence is CASSPPLGRPYGYTF. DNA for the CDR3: TGTGCCAGCAGTCCCCCCCTGGGGCGTCCCTATGGCTACACCTTC.

The CDR3 protein is CSARTGRAGTGELFF. The CDR3 DNA is TGCAGCGCAAGGACAGGGCGGGCAGGCACCGGGGAGCTGTTTTTT. This chain links TRBV29-1 with TRBJ2-2; 8 bases are shared with TRBD1. V shed 7 bases, J shed 4 bases, and the junction held 11 bases outside the gene matches. CDR1 and CDR2 (germline): SQVTM, ANQGSEA. This CDR3 contains 15 residues.

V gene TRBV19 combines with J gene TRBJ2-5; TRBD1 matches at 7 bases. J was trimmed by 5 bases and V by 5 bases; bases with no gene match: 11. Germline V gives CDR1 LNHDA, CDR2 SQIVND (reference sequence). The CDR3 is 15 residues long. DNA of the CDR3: TGTGCCAGTAGTCAACGGGACAGTTGGGGGGAGACCCAGTACTTC. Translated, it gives CASSQRDSWGETQYF.

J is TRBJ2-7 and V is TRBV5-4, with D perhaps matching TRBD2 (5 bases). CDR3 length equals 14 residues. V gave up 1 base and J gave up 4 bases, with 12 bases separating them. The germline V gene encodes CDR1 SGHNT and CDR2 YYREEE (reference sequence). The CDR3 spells CASSLNRAGYEQYF. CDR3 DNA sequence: TGTGCCAGCAGCTTGAATCGCGCGGGTTACGAGCAGTACTTC.

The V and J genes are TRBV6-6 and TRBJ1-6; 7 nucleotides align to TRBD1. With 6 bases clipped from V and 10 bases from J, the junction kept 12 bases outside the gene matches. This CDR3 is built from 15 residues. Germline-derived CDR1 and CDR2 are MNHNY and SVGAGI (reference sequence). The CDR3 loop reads CASRPPGTVESPLHF. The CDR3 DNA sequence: TGTGCCAGCAGGCCCCCTGGGACAGTAGAATCACCCCTCCACTTT.

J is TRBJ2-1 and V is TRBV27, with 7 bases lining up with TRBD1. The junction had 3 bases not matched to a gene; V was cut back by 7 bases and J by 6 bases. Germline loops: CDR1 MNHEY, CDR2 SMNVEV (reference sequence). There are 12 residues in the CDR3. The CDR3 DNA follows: TGTGCCAGCAAACAGGGGATCAATGAGCAGTTCTTC. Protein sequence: CASKQGINEQFF.

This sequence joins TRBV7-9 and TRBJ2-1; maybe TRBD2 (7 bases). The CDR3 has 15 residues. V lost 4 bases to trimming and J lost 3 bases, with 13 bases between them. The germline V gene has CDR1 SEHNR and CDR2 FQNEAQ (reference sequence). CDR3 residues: CASSSPGGFYNEQFF. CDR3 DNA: TGTGCCAGCAGCTCCCCGGGGGGCTTCTACAATGAGCAGTTCTTC.

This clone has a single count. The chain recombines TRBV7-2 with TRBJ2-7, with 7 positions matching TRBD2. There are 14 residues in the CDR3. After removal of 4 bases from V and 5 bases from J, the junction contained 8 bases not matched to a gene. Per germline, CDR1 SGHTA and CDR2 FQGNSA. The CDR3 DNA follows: TGTGCCAGCAGCTCAATGGTGGGAGGGGACGAGCAGTACTTC. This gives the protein CASSSMVGGDEQYF.

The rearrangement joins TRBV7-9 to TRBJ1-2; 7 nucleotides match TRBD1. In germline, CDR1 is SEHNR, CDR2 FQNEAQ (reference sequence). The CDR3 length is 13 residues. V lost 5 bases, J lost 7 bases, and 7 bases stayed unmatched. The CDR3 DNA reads TGTGCCAGCAGCCAGCAGGGGGTTACTGGCTACACCTTC. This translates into CASSQQGVTGYTF.

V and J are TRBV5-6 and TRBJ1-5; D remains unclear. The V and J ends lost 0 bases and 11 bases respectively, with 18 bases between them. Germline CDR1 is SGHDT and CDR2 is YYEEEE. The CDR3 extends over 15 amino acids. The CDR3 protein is CASSLAWAGPESQHF. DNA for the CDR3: TGTGCCAGCAGCTTGGCCTGGGCAGGCCCCGAATCCCAGCATTTT.

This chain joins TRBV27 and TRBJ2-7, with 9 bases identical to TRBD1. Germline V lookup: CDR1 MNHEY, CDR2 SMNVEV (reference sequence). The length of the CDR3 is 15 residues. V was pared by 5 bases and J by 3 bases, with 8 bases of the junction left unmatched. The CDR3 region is CASSASRTGVYEQYF. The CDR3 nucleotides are TGTGCCAGCAGTGCCTCCCGGACAGGGGTCTACGAGCAGTACTTC.

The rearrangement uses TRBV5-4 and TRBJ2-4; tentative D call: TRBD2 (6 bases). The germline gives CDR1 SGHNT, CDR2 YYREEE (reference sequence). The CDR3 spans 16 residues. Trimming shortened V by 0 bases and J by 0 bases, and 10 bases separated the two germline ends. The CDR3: CASSLEMGGAKNIQYF. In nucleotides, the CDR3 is TGTGCCAGCAGCTTGGAAATGGGGGGAGCCAAAAACATTCAGTACTTC.

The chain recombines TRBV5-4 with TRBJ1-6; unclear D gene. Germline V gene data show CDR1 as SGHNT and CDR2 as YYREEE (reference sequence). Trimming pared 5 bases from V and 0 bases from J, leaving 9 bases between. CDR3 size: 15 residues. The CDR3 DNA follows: TGTGCCAGCAGTGAGCGGGACTCCTATAATTCACCCCTCCACTTT. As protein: CASSERDSYNSPLHF.

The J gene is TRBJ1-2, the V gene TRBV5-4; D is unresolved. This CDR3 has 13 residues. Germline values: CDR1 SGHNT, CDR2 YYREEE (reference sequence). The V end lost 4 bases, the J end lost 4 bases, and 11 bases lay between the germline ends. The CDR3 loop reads CASSRESAYGYTF. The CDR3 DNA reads TGTGCCAGCAGCCGGGAGTCAGCCTATGGCTACACCTTC.

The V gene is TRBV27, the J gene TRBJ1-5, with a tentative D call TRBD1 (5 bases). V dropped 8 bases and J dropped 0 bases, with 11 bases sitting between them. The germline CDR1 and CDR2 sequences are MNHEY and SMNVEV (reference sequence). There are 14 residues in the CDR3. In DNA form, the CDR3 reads TGTGCCAGCGGCGCCAGGGTTAGCAATCAGCCCCAGCATTTT. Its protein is CASGARVSNQPQHF.

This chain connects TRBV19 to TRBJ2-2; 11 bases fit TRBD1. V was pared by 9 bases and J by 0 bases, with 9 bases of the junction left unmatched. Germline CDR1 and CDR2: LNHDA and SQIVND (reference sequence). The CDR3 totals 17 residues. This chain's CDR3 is CASRLGQGASNTGELFF. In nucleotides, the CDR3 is TGTGCCAGCCGTTTAGGACAGGGGGCCTCGAACACCGGGGAGCTGTTTTTT.

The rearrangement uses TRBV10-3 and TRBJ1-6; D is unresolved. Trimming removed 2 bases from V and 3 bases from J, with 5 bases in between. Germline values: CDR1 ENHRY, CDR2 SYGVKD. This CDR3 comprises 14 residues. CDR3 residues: CAISEHSYNSPLHF. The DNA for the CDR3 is TGTGCCATCAGTGAGCACAGCTATAATTCACCCCTCCACTTT.

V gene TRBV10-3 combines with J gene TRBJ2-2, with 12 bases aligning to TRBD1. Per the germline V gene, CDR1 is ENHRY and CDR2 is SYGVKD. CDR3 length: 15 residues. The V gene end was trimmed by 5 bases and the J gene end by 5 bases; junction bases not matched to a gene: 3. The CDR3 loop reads CAISPGQGATGELFF. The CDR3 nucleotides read TGTGCCATCAGTCCGGGACAGGGGGCAACCGGGGAGCTGTTTTTT.

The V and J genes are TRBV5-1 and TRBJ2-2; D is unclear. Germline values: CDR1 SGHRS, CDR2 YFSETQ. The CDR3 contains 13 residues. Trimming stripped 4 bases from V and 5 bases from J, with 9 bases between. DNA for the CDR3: TGCGCCAGCAGCCCACCGAGGACCGGGGAGCTGTTTTTT. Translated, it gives CASSPPRTGELFF.